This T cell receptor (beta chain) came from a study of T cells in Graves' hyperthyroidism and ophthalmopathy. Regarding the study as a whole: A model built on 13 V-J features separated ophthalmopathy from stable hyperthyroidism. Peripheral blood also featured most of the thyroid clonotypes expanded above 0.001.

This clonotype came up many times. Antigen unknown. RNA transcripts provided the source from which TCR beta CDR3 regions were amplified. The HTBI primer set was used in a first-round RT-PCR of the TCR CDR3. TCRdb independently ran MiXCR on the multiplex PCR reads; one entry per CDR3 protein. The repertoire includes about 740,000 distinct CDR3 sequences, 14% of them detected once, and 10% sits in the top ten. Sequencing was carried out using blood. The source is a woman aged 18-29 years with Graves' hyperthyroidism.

CDR3 bases: TGCAGTGCTAGAGGCGTCGGATTAGCGGGCCTTACCTACGAGCAGTACTTC. This codes for CSARGVGLAGLTYEQYF. The chain uses TRBV20-1 and TRBJ2-7; 7 positions match TRBD2. The germline V gene has CDR1 DFQATT and CDR2 SNEGSKA (reference sequence). The CDR3 sequence is 17 residues long. V shed 1 base, J shed 2 bases, and the junction held 14 bases outside the gene matches.